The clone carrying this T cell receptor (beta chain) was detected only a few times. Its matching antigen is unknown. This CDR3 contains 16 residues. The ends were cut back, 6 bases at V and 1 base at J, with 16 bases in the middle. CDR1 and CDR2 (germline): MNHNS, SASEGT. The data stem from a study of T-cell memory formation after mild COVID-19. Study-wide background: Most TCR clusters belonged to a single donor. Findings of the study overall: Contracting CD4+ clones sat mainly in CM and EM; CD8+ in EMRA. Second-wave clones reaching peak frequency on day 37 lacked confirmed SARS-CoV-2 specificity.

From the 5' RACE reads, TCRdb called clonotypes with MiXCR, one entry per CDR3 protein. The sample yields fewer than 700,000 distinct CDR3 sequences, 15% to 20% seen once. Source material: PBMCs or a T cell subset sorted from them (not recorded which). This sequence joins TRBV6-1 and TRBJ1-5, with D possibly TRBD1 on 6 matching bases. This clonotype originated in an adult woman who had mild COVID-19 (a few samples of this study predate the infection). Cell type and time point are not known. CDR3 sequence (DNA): TGTGCCAGCAGATCAGGGGTAAGATTAAGCAATCAGCCCCAGCATTTT. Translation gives CASRSGVRLSNQPQHF.